A single sample is the source of the 4 T cell receptor beta chains below, sequenced in a study of cytomegalovirus exposure and HLA in healthy donors. The PCR contained 60 Vbeta and 13 Jbeta primers. Only in-frame clones appear in the TCRdb table, and some are missing; sequencing was by immunoSEQ multiplex PCR. The data hold more than 90,000 clones, with around four fifths observed a single time. What was sequenced was PBMCs. The receptors were gathered from a woman aged 40-49 years in good health and CMV-seronegative.

J is TRBJ2-3 and V is TRBV6-5; D gene ambiguous. With 4 bases removed from V and 0 bases from J, the gap between germline ends came to 5 bases. Germline CDR1 and CDR2: MNHEY and SVGAGI. CDR3 size: 13 residues. The CDR3 DNA reads as TGTGCCAGCAGTTTGACTAGCACAGATACGCAGTATTTT. Residues: CASSLTSTDTQYF.

This clone was seen only a few times. This sequence joins TRBV6-4 and TRBJ2-2; D is uncertain. Germline V CDR1 and CDR2: MRHNA, SNTAGT. V was trimmed by 4 bases and J by 1 base, leaving 4 bases between them. This CDR3 has 13 amino acids. CDR3 in DNA: TGTGCCAGCAGTGCAGGGAACACCGGGGAGCTGTTTTTT. Encoded protein: CASSAGNTGELFF.

The gene calls are TRBV5-1 and TRBJ2-5; 8 bases are shared with TRBD2. The CDR3 totals 14 residues. V lost 4 bases to trimming and J lost 5 bases; unmatched junction nucleotides: 7. From germline, CDR1 is SGHRS and CDR2 YFSETQ. The CDR3 bases are TGCGCCAGCAGCAGTACGGGAGGGCCGGAGACCCAGTACTTC. Amino acids: CASSSTGGPETQYF.

This clone was counted only a few times. As DNA, the CDR3 is TGTGCCAGCAGTCCAAACAGGGCGGCTAATGAAAAACTGTTTTTT. Encoded protein: CASSPNRAANEKLFF. This chain uses TRBV6-6 with TRBJ1-4, with a weak D call TRBD1 (6 bases). The V gene's germline CDR1 is MNHNY and CDR2 SVGAGI (reference sequence). This CDR3 region has 15 residues. Trimming shortened V by 5 bases and J by 3 bases, and 13 bases separated the two germline ends.